This T cell receptor beta chain was found in a study of shared clonotypes between healthy human individuals. Study details: Participating donors consisted of two women and a few men aged 18 to 49.

On this clone itself: Its antigen is not known.

Investigators divided CD4+ cells into CD45RA+ naive and CD45RA-negative memory subsets. The CDR3 contains 16 residues. The germline V gene encodes CDR1 MNHEY and CDR2 SVGAGI. Trimming removed 0 bases from V and 1 base from J; junction bases left unmatched: 5. The data were produced by immunoSEQ multiplex PCR, yet TCRdb's version contains in-frame clones alone and is incomplete. This table holds 650,000 to 750,000 clones, about two thirds found once. Study-wide points: Shared across a few donors were roughly 5% of the naive CD4 clonotypes. Researchers sampled only blood; tissue repertoires likely differ.

The clonotype originates from a woman aged 25 to 45 in good health. The rearrangement joins TRBV6-5 to TRBJ2-7, with 8 nucleotides matching TRBD2. Sequences were obtained from memory CD4+ T cells sorted from blood. The subset here: CD45RA-negative fraction. The CDR3 DNA sequence: TGTGCCAGCAGTTACTCCTGGACGGGAGGGTCCTACGAGCAGTACTTC. Amino acid sequence: CASSYSWTGGSYEQYF.